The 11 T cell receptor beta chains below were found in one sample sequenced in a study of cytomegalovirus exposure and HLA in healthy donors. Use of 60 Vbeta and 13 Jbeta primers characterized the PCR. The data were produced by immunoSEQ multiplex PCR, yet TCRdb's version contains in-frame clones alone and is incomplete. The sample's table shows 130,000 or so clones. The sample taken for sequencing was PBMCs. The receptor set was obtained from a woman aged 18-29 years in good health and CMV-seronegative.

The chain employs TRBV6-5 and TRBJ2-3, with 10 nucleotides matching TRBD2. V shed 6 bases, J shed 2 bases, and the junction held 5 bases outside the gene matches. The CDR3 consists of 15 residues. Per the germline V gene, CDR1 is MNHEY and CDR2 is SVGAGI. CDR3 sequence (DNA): TGTGCCAGCAGAGGACTAGCGGAGAACACAGATACGCAGTATTTT. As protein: CASRGLAENTDTQYF.

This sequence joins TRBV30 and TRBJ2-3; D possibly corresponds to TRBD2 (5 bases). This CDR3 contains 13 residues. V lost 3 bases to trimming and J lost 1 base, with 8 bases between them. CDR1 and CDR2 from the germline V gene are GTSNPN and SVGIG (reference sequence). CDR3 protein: CAWRGRGTDTQYF. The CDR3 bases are TGTGCCTGGAGGGGGAGAGGCACAGATACGCAGTATTTT.

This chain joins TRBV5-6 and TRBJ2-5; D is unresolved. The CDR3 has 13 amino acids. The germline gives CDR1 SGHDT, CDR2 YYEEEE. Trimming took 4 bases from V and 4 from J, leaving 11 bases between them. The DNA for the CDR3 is TGTGCCAGCAGCACCCCGCAGGCAGAGACCCAGTACTTC. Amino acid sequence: CASSTPQAETQYF.

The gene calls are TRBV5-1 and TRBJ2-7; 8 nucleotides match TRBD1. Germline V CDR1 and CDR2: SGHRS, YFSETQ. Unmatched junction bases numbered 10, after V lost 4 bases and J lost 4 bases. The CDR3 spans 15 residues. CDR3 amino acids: CASSIATGADYEQYF. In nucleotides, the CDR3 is TGCGCCAGCAGCATAGCGACAGGGGCTGATTACGAGCAGTACTTC.

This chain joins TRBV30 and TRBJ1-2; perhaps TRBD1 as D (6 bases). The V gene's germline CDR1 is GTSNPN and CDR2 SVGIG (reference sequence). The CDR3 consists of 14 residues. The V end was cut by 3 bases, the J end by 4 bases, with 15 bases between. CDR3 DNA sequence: TGTGCCTGGAGAGAGAGGGGGGGATCCTATGGCTACACCTTC. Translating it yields CAWRERGGSYGYTF.

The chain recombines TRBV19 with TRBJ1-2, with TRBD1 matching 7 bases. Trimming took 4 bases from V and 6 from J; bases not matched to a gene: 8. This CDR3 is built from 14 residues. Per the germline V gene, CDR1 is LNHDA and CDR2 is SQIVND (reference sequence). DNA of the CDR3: TGTGCCAGTAGTAGAGGACAGGAGTTTGATGGCTACACCTTC. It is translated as CASSRGQEFDGYTF.

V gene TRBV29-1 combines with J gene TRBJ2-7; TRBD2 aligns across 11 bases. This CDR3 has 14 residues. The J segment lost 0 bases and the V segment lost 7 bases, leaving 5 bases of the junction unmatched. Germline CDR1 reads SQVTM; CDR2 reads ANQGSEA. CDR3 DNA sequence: TGCAGCGCCTCCGGGACTAGCGGCTCCTACGAGCAGTACTTC. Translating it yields CSASGTSGSYEQYF.

CDR3 loop: CASSVEVENEQFF. The DNA for the CDR3 is TGTGCCAGCAGCGTAGAAGTAGAAAATGAGCAGTTCTTC. The chain uses TRBV9 and TRBJ2-1; D ambiguous. The V end was cut by 0 bases, the J end by 7 bases, with 8 bases between. The CDR3 spans 13 residues. The germline CDR1 and CDR2 sequences are SGDLS and YYNGEE. Full variable domain (rest looked up from reference TRBV9 and TRBJ2-1): DSGVTQTPKHLITATGQRVTLRCSPRSGDLSVYWYQQSLDQGLQFLIQYYNGEERAKGNILERFSAQQFPDLHSELNLSSLELGDSALYFCASSVEVENEQFFGPGTRLTVL.

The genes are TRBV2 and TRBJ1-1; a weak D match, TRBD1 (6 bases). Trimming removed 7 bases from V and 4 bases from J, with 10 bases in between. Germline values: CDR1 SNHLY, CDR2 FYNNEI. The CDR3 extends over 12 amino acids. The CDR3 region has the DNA TGTGCCAGCAAACAGGGCGGCACTGAAGCTTTCTTT. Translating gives CASKQGGTEAFF.

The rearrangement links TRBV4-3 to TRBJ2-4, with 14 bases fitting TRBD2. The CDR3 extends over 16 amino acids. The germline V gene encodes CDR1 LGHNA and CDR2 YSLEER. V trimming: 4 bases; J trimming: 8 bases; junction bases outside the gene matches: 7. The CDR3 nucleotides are TGCGCCAGCAGCCCGGGACTAGCGGGAGTGGGAGACATTCAGTACTTC. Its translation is CASSPGLAGVGDIQYF.

DNA for the CDR3: TGTGCCAGCAGTGACCGCGGACTAGCCTTTGCGGGAGAGACCCAGTACTTC. Its protein is CASSDRGLAFAGETQYF. This chain uses TRBV6-1 with TRBJ2-5; 8 bases line up with TRBD2. This CDR3 comprises 17 residues. Losses at the gene ends were 3 bases for V and 4 bases for J; bases not matched to a gene: 13. Germline V CDR1 and CDR2: MNHNS, SASEGT.